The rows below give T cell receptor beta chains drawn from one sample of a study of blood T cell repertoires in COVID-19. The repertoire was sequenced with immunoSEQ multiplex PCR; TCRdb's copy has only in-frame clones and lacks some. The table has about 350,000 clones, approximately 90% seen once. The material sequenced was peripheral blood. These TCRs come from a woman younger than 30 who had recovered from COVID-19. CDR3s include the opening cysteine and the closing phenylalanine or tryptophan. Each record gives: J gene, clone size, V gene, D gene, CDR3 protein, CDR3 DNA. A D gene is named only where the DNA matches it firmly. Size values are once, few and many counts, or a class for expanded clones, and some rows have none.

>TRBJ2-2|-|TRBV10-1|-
CASSSNTGELFF
TGCGCCAGCAGCTCGAACACCGGGGAGCTGTTTTTT
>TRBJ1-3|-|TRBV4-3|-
CASSQDRRGGSGNTIYF
TGCGCCAGCAGCCAAGATCGGCGGGGGGGGTCTGGAAACACCATATATTTT
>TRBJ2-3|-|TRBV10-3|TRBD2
CARDVRTSAFFTQYF
TGTGCCAGGGACGTCCGGACTAGCGCGTTCTTTACGCAGTATTTT
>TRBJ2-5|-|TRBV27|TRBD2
CATLCGKTSGRAGETQYF
TGTGCCACCCTCTGTGGGAAAACTAGCGGGAGGGCCGGGGAGACCCAGTACTTC
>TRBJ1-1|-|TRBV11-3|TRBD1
CASRAGTGASRNTEAFF
TGTGCCAGCAGGGCCGGGACAGGGGCGTCCCGAAACACTGAAGCTTTCTTT
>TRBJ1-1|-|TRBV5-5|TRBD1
CASSWTGDTEAFF
TGTGCCAGCAGCTGGACAGGGGACACTGAAGCTTTCTTT
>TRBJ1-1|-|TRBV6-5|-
CASSRGPTEAFF
TGTGCCAGCAGTAGAGGGCCCACTGAAGCTTTCTTT
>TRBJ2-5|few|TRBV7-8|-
CASSFRGAGTQYF
TGTGCCAGCAGCTTCCGGGGGGCTGGGACCCAGTACTTC
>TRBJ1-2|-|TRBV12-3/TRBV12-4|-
CASSLLAGYGYTF
TGTGCCAGCAGCCTTCTAGCAGGCTACGGCTACACCTTC
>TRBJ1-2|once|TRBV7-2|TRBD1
CASSPVVRAGGGYTF
TGTGCCAGCAGCCCGGTCGTCCGCGCAGGGGGCGGCTACACCTTC
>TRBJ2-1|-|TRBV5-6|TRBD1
CASSPGTGHNYNEQFF
TGTGCCAGCAGCCCGGGGACAGGTCACAACTACAATGAGCAGTTCTTC
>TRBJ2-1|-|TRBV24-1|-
CATSDPVSYNEQFF
TGTGCCACCAGTGACCCAGTCTCCTACAATGAGCAGTTCTTC
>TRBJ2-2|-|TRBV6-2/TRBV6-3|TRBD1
CASSLQGENTGELFF
TGTGCCAGCAGTTTACAGGGGGAGAACACCGGGGAGCTGTTTTTT
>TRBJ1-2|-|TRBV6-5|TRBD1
CASSQDRGGDYGYTF
TGTGCCAGCAGCCAAGACAGGGGTGGTGACTATGGCTACACCTTC
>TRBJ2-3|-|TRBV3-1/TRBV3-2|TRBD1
CASSQSDRGSDTQYF
TGTGCCAGCAGTCAAAGCGACAGGGGTTCCGATACGCAGTATTTT
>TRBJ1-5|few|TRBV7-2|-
CASSLVGQGNQPQHF
TGTGCCAGCAGCTTGGTCGGACAAGGCAATCAGCCCCAGCATTTT
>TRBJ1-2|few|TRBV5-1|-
CASSLQGNGYTF
TGCGCCAGCAGCTTGCAGGGCAATGGCTACACCTTC
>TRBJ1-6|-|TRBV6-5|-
CASSYQKIYNSPLHF
TGTGCCAGCAGTTACCAGAAAATCTATAATTCACCCCTCCACTTT
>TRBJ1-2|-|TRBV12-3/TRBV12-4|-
CASSLGTVGGYTF
TGTGCCAGCAGTTTAGGGACAGTCGGAGGCTACACCTTC
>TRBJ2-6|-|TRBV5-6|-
CASSFRFSGANVLTF
TGTGCCAGCAGCTTCAGGTTCTCTGGGGCCAACGTCCTGACTTTC
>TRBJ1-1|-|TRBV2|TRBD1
CASSTGGAGNTEAFF
TGTGCCAGCAGCACAGGGGGCGCCGGGAACACTGAAGCTTTCTTT
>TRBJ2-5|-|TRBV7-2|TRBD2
CASSQRSGRETQYF
TGTGCCAGCAGCCAGAGGAGCGGGAGAGAGACCCAGTACTTC
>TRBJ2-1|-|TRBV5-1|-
CASSLGGTSYNEQFF
TGCGCCAGCAGCTTGGGAGGGACATCCTACAATGAGCAGTTCTTC
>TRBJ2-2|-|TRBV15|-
CATSRVITGELFF
TGTGCCACCAGCAGAGTAATCACCGGGGAGCTGTTTTTT
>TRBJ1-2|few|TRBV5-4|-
CASSPAKTVGYGYTF
TGTGCCAGCAGCCCGGCCAAGACAGTAGGTTATGGCTACACCTTC
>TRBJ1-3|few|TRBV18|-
CASSPSGETIYF
TGTGCCAGCTCACCTAGCGGGGAGACCATATATTTT
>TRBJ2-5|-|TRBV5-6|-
CASSTGPLGETQYF
TGTGCCAGCAGCACAGGACCACTGGGGGAGACCCAGTACTTC
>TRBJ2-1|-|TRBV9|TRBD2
CASSVDPSGEYNEQFF
TGTGCCAGCAGCGTAGACCCTAGCGGGGAATACAATGAGCAGTTCTTC
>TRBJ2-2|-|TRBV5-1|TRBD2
CASWTSDTGELFF
TGCGCCAGCTGGACTAGCGACACCGGGGAGCTGTTTTTT
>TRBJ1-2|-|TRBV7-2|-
CASSLVPGVYGYTF
TGTGCCAGCAGCTTAGTTCCAGGGGTCTATGGCTACACCTTC
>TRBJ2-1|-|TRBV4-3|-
CASSQNTGELYEQFF
TGCGCCAGCAGCCAGAATACGGGAGAGTTGTATGAGCAGTTCTTC
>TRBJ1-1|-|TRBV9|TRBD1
CASSGQGPTEAFF
TGTGCCAGCAGCGGACAGGGGCCGACTGAAGCTTTCTTT
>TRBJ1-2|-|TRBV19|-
CAGSGGAGYGYTF
TGTGCCGGTTCGGGAGGGGCTGGCTATGGCTACACCTTC
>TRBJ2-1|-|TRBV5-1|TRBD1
CASSASPGQGSGQSGQFF
TGCGCCAGCAGCGCGTCGCCGGGACAGGGGAGCGGGCAATCCGGGCAGTTCTTC
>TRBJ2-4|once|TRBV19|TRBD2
CASTEKRGNIQYF
TGTGCCAGTACCGAGAAGCGGGGAAACATTCAGTACTTC
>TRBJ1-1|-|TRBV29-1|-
CSVEDAVLGLDTEAFF
TGCAGCGTTGAAGATGCCGTTTTGGGCCTCGATACTGAAGCTTTCTTT
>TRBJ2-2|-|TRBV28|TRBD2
CASSLSAGGLFTGELFF
TGTGCCAGCAGTTTATCGGCGGGAGGGCTATTCACCGGGGAGCTGTTTTTT
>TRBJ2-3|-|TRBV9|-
CASSPNTDTQYF
TGTGCCAGCAGCCCCAACACAGATACGCAGTATTTT
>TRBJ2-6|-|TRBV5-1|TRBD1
CASSFAGTGASGANVLTF
TGCGCCAGCAGCTTCGCCGGGACAGGTGCCTCTGGGGCCAACGTCCTGACTTTC
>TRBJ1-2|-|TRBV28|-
CASSFAGRGYGYTF
TGTGCCAGCAGTTTCGCGGGGCGCGGCTATGGCTACACCTTC
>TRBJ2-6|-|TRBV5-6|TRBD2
CASSHGTSGRAGANVLTF
TGTGCCAGCAGCCACGGGACTAGCGGGAGGGCTGGGGCCAACGTCCTGACTTTC
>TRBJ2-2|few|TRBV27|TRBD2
CASGLAGVGELFF
TGTGCCAGCGGACTAGCGGGAGTCGGGGAGCTGTTTTTT
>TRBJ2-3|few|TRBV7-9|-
CASSFSDRYTTPMDTQYF
TGTGCCAGCAGCTTTTCAGACAGGTACACCACGCCGATGGATACGCAGTATTTT
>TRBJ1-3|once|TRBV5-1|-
CASSSSRDSGNTIYF
TGCGCCAGCAGCTCGAGCCGGGACTCTGGAAACACCATATATTTT
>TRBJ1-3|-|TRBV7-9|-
CASSLAEAPGGNTIYF
TGTGCCAGCAGCTTAGCAGAGGCCCCGGGGGGAAACACCATATATTTT
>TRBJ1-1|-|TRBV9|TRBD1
CASSSTGGNTEAFF
TGTGCCAGCAGCTCAACAGGGGGAAACACTGAAGCTTTCTTT
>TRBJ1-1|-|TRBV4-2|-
CASSQEPLDRTNTEAFF
TGTGCCAGCAGCCAAGAGCCCCTAGACAGGACGAACACTGAAGCTTTCTTT
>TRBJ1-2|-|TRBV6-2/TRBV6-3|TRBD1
CASSLTGGLGYTF
TGTGCCAGCAGTTTGACAGGGGGGCTTGGCTACACCTTC
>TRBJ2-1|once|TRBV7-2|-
CASSETSIEQFF
TGTGCCAGCAGCGAGACTAGTATTGAGCAGTTCTTC
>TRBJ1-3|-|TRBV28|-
CASSENTIYF
TGTGCCAGCAGTGAGAACACCATATATTTT
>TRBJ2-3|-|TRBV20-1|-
CSAGDTQYF
TGCAGTGCCGGAGATACGCAGTATTTT
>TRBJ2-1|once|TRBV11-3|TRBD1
CASSPRQGRYNEQFF
TGTGCCAGCAGCCCGCGACAGGGGCGATACAATGAGCAGTTCTTC
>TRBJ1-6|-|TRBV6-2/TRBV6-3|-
CASSYGSSPLHF
TGTGCCAGCAGTTACGGCAGTTCACCCCTCCACTTT